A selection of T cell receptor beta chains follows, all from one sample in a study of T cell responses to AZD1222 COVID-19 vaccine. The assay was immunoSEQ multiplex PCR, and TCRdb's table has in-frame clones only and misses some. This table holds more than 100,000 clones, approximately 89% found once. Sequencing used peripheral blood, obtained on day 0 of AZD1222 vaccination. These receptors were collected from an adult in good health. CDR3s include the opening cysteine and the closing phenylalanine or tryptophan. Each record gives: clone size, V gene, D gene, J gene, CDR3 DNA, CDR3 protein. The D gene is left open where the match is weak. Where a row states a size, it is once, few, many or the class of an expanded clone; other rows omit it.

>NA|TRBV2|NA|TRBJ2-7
TGTGCCAGCAATCGGGGCTACGAGCAGTACTTC
CASNRGYEQYF
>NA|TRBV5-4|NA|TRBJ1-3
TGTGCCAGCAGCTCGGACCCAGCGCCGGGAAACACCATATATTTT
CASSSDPAPGNTIYF
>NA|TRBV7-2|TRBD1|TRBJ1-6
TGTGCCAGCAGCTTAGCGGAGTCCCTTTATTCGGGACAGTTTAATTCACCCCTCCACTTT
CASSLAESLYSGQFNSPLHF
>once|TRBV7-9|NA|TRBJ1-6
TGTGCCAGCAGCCGAACGTCAGGGGCTAATTCACCCCTCCACTTT
CASSRTSGANSPLHF
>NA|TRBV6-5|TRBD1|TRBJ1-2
TGTGCCAGCAGGCCCGGGACAGCGAATTATGGCTACACCTTC
CASRPGTANYGYTF
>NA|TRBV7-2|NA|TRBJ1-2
TGTGCCAGCAGCGCGAACCTGGGGATTGGCTACACCTTC
CASSANLGIGYTF
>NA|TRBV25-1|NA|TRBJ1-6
TGTGCCAGCAGTGAGTTCAGGAATTCACCCCTCCACTTT
CASSEFRNSPLHF
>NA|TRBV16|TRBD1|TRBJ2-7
TGTGCCAGCAGCCAAAAAAGAGAATGGGACAGTCCCTACGAGCAGTACTTC
CASSQKREWDSPYEQYF
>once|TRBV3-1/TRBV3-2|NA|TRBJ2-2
TGTGCCAGCAGCCAAGAATCAGGGCACGGGGAGCTGTTTTTT
CASSQESGHGELFF
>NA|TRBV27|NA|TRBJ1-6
TGTGCCAGCAGTTTGGAGGCCGTTTCACCCCTCCACTTT
CASSLEAVSPLHF
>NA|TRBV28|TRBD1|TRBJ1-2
TGTGCCAGCAGCCTACAGGGGTTTGGCTACACCTTC
CASSLQGFGYTF
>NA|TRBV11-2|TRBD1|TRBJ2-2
TGTGCCAGCAGCTCGACAGGGAATCCCCTAGGCACCGGGGAGCTGTTTTTT
CASSSTGNPLGTGELFF
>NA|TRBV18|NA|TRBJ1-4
TGTGCCAGCTCACTGCTTCCTTCGACAGCGTACAATGAAAAACTGTTTTTT
CASSLLPSTAYNEKLFF
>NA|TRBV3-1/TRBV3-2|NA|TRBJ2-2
TGTGCCAGCAGCCTCCTCGGGGTAGCGGAGGGCACCGGGGAGCTGTTTTTT
CASSLLGVAEGTGELFF
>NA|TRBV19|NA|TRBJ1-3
TGTGCCAGTAGTATTGAGCCGAACTCTGGAAACACCATATATTTT
CASSIEPNSGNTIYF
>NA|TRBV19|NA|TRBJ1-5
TGTGCCAGTAATCCTCTTCCGGGAACTACGAATCAGCCCCAGCATTTT
CASNPLPGTTNQPQHF
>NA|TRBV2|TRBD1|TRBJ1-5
TGTGCCAGCAGTGACCCGACAGGGGATCAGCCCCAGCATTTT
CASSDPTGDQPQHF
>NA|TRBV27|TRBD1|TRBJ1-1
TGTGCCAGCAGGGACCGACAGGGCAACACTGAAGCTTTCTTT
CASRDRQGNTEAFF
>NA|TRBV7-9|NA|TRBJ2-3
TGTGCCAGCAGCCCGGAGGCTACTAGCACAGATACGCAGTATTTT
CASSPEATSTDTQYF
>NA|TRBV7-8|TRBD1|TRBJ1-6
TGTGCCAGCAGCTTAGGGGCAGGGGGCAGCAATTCACCCCTCCACTTT
CASSLGAGGSNSPLHF
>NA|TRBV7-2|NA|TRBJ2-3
TGTGCCAGCATCATTAGGGGGGGGGCAGGAGATACGCAGTATTTT
CASIIRGGAGDTQYF
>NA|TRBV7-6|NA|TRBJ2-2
TGTGCCAGCAGCTTGGCCGGGGGAACACCCGGGGAGCTGTTTTTT
CASSLAGGTPGELFF
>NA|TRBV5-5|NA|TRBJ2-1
TGTGCCAGCAGCCCGCGGGACCTGGAGTACAATGAGCAGTTCTTC
CASSPRDLEYNEQFF
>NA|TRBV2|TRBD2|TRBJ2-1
TGTGCCAGCAGCCTAGGACTAGCGGGAGTCAATGAGCAGTTCTTC
CASSLGLAGVNEQFF
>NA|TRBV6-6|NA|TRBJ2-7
TGTGCCAGCAGACCTGGAGGGGGATCGTTGGTATCCGAGCAGTACTTC
CASRPGGGSLVSEQYF
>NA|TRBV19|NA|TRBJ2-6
TGTGCCAGTAGTCACCGGGACAAACCATTCTCTGGGGCCAACGTCCTGACTTTC
CASSHRDKPFSGANVLTF
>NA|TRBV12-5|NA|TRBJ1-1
TGTGCTAGTGCCACGAGGGGAGGGAGGGACACTGAAGCTTTCTTT
CASATRGGRDTEAFF
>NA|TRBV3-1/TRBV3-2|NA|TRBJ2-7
TGTGCCAGCAGCCAAGAATTGACTCCTTACGAGCAGTACTTC
CASSQELTPYEQYF
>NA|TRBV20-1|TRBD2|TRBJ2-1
TGCAGTGCTAGTGGGACTACGAACTTAGGAGATGAGCAGTTCTTC
CSASGTTNLGDEQFF
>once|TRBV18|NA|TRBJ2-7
TGTGCCAGCTCACCACCGGGGTCGGGGCCGTACGAGCAGTACTTC
CASSPPGSGPYEQYF
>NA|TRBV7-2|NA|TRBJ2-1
TGTGCCAGCAGCTTAGTTCGAAGGGAGCAGTTCTTC
CASSLVRREQFF
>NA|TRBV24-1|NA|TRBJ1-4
TGTGCCACCAGTGATTTGCAAAGGGGGGGCCGAGGGGAAAAACTGTTTTTT
CATSDLQRGGRGEKLFF
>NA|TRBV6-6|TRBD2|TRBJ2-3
TGTGCCAGCAACGGCGGACTAGCGGGGTCAGATACGCAGTATTTT
CASNGGLAGSDTQYF
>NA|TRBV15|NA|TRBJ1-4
TGTGCCACCAGCAGAGAGAGGGGGGCTAATGAAAAACTGTTTTTT
CATSRERGANEKLFF
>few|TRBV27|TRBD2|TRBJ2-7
TGTGCCAGCAGTTTCGGGACTAGCGGGGCTCAGTACTTC
CASSFGTSGAQYF
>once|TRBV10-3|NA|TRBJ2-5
TGTGCCATCAACACAGGGGGGGGTGAGACCCAGTACTTC
CAINTGGGETQYF
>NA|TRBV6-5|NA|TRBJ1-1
TGTGCCAGCACCTTGGAGGGGGGCACTGAAGCTTTCTTT
CASTLEGGTEAFF
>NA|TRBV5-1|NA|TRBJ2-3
TGCGCCAGCAGCTTGTTGGCTACTAACACAGATACGCAGTATTTT
CASSLLATNTDTQYF
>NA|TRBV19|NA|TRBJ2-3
TGTGCCAGTAGTTGGGGTAGCACAGATACGCAGTATTTT
CASSWGSTDTQYF
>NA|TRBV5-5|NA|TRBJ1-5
TGTGCCAGCAGCCCCGGTGTAGGGGAGAGTCAGCCCCAGCATTTT
CASSPGVGESQPQHF
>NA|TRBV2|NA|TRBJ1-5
TGTGCCAGCAGCCAAAGGCGGGGCAGGCTCAGGGATAGCAATCAGCCCCAGCATTTT
CASSQRRGRLRDSNQPQHF
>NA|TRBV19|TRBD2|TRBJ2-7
TGTGCCAGTAGTGCTACCTGGAGTAGCGGGAGGGTCTCCTACGAGCAGTACTTC
CASSATWSSGRVSYEQYF
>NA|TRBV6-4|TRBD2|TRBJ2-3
TGTGCCAGCAGCCCGGGGGGGGCTGCAGATACGCAGTATTTT
CASSPGGAADTQYF
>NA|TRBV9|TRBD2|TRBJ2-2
TGTGCCAGCAGCGTAGCGGGGGGGCGGAACACCGGGGAGCTGTTTTTT
CASSVAGGRNTGELFF
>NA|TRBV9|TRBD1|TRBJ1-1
TGTGCCAGCAGTCCTGGGACAGGGGATAATGAAGCTTTCTTT
CASSPGTGDNEAFF
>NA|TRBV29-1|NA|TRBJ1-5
TGCAGCGCGGCGGGACAAAATAGCAATCAGCCCCAGCATTTT
CSAAGQNSNQPQHF
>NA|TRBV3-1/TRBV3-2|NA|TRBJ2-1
TGTGCCAGCAGCCTCCAATCTACGTCTAGCTACAATGAGCAGTTCTTC
CASSLQSTSSYNEQFF
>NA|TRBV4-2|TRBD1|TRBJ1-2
TGTGCCAGCAGCCAAGAGGTGACAGGGGCCTATGGCTACACCTTC
CASSQEVTGAYGYTF
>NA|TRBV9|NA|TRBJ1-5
TGTGCCAGCAGCCTCAACCCGAATCAGCCCCAGCATTTT
CASSLNPNQPQHF
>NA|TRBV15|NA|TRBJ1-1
TGTGCCACCAGCAGAGATCGTCGGAACACTGAAGCTTTCTTT
CATSRDRRNTEAFF
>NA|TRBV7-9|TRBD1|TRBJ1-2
TGTGCCAGCAGCTACACCGGGACAGGGATAGGCTACACCTTC
CASSYTGTGIGYTF
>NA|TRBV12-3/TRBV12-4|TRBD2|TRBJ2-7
TGTGCCAGCTCTAGCGGGAGTTCCTACGAGCAGTACTTC
CASSSGSSYEQYF
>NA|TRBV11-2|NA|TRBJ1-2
TGTGCCAGCCTCGGGGCAGGGCGAGGCTACACCTTC
CASLGAGRGYTF